This T cell receptor (beta chain) was recovered during a study of T cell responses to AZD1222 COVID-19 vaccine. Study findings and constraints: Spike-specific TCRs gained breadth and depth after people received two AZD1222 doses. CD4 TCRs linked to vaccination spanned spike, dominating at 160-218 and 743-854. The donors showed a predominance of white British ancestry and of females, with possible underestimation of clonal diversity.

TCRdb's table, derived via immunoSEQ multiplex PCR, lists solely in-frame clones and lacks some. The sample lists tens of thousands of clones, more than 75% occurring once. As concerns this clone: Antigen unknown.

Trimming took off 7 bases at V and 6 bases at J, with 13 bases between the two ends. The CDR3 totals 13 residues. Germline CDR1 and CDR2: SGHNT and YYREEE (reference sequence). This specimen was peripheral blood, taken 28 days after the second AZD1222 dose. This chain connects TRBV5-4 to TRBJ2-2; D may match TRBD1 or TRBD2 (5 bases each). The TCR comes from an adult who received the AZD1222 COVID-19 vaccine. CDR3 protein: CASYIRGSGELFF. DNA of the CDR3: TGTGCCAGCTACATTCGGGGCTCCGGGGAGCTGTTTTTT.